A selection of T cell receptor beta chains follows, all from one sample in a study of T cells in tuberculosis. Only in-frame clones appear in the TCRdb table, and some are missing; sequencing was by immunoSEQ multiplex PCR. The data show about 88,000 clones, roughly 91% seen once. The material sequenced was CD1b-GMM tetramer-negative cells sorted from PBMCs. Receptors originate from an adult woman with latent tuberculosis. Each CDR3 is given with its conserved first and last residue. Fields, in order: V gene, J gene, CDR3 protein.

V gene: TRBV25-1; J gene: TRBJ1-2; CDR3 protein: CASRRGTENYGYTF
V gene: TRBV19; J gene: TRBJ2-2; CDR3 protein: CASSIGGVGELFF
V gene: TRBV30; J gene: TRBJ1-6; CDR3 protein: CAWSLSGDSPLHF
V gene: TRBV10-1; J gene: TRBJ2-1; CDR3 protein: CASSDRASYNEQFF
V gene: TRBV2; J gene: TRBJ2-1; CDR3 protein: CASRYRGSYNEQFF
V gene: TRBV18; J gene: TRBJ2-3; CDR3 protein: CASSPTTSRSADTQYF
V gene: TRBV4-1; J gene: TRBJ2-7; CDR3 protein: CASSQVSAGADEQYF
V gene: TRBV5-1; J gene: TRBJ1-6; CDR3 protein: CASSARDTDNSPLHF
V gene: TRBV5-1; J gene: TRBJ1-4; CDR3 protein: CASSLGRGYEELFF
V gene: TRBV5-1; J gene: .; CDR3 protein: CASSLGSGGAYEQYF
V gene: TRBV29-1; J gene: TRBJ1-1; CDR3 protein: CSVQADEAFF
V gene: TRBV28; J gene: TRBJ1-2; CDR3 protein: CASSSSLSPFYGYTF
V gene: TRBV21-1; J gene: TRBJ2-7; CDR3 protein: CASTTGQALVYEQYF
V gene: TRBV29-1; J gene: TRBJ1-2; CDR3 protein: CSVEDGTGLYGYTF
V gene: TRBV5-1; J gene: TRBJ1-4; CDR3 protein: CASSLAHSHNEKLFF
V gene: TRBV7-2; J gene: TRBJ1-2; CDR3 protein: CASSTLRGSIGYTF
V gene: TRBV5-6; J gene: TRBJ1-3; CDR3 protein: CASSILRRTGNTIYF
V gene: TRBV7-9; J gene: TRBJ2-7; CDR3 protein: CASSLAARGKRGMTYEQYF
V gene: TRBV5-1; J gene: TRBJ1-3; CDR3 protein: CASSLAPEAAGNTIYF
V gene: TRBV19; J gene: TRBJ1-1; CDR3 protein: CASSIYWGQIEAFF
V gene: TRBV6-1; J gene: TRBJ1-5; CDR3 protein: CASTAEGRLMPQHF
V gene: TRBV11-3; J gene: TRBJ2-1; CDR3 protein: CASSLDSGEQFF
V gene: TRBV19; J gene: TRBJ2-2; CDR3 protein: CASSRGGMNTGELFF
V gene: TRBV6-1; J gene: TRBJ1-5; CDR3 protein: CASIPRRGSNQPQHF
V gene: TRBV4-2; J gene: TRBJ2-3; CDR3 protein: CASSQLSGGGTDTQYF
V gene: TRBV7-2; J gene: TRBJ2-1; CDR3 protein: CASSPWERGGNEQFF
V gene: TRBV7-8; J gene: TRBJ2-7; CDR3 protein: CASSLSLAGHEQYF
V gene: TRBV5-6; J gene: TRBJ2-2; CDR3 protein: CASSLEGGPNTGELFF
V gene: TRBV5-1; J gene: TRBJ1-2; CDR3 protein: CASSLDQYGYTF
V gene: TRBV10-3; J gene: TRBJ1-3; CDR3 protein: CAITDRLSGNTIYF
V gene: TRBV14; J gene: TRBJ2-5; CDR3 protein: CASSHVQETQYF
V gene: TRBV27; J gene: TRBJ1-1; CDR3 protein: CASRHTPGQGAGDTEAFF
V gene: TRBV27; J gene: .; CDR3 protein: CASSQGQGYEQYF
V gene: TRBV29-1; J gene: TRBJ2-5; CDR3 protein: CSTGVGIQETQYF
V gene: TRBV7-8; J gene: TRBJ2-1; CDR3 protein: CASSRGGSYNEQFF
V gene: TRBV4-1; J gene: TRBJ2-2; CDR3 protein: CASSHLGSPDTGELFF
V gene: TRBV4-3; J gene: TRBJ2-5; CDR3 protein: CASSHGGGAGETQYF
V gene: TRBV2; J gene: TRBJ1-2; CDR3 protein: CASSSGQGVRGYTF
V gene: TRBV5-1; J gene: TRBJ1-6; CDR3 protein: CASSLSGNSPLHF
V gene: TRBV7-9; J gene: TRBJ2-3; CDR3 protein: CASSQKRQEITDTQYF
V gene: TRBV7-9; J gene: TRBJ2-3; CDR3 protein: CASSLPGPDTQYF
V gene: TRBV10-3; J gene: TRBJ2-5; CDR3 protein: CAISESRGFQETQYF
V gene: TRBV30; J gene: TRBJ1-3; CDR3 protein: CAWATGSSGNTIYF
V gene: TRBV6-1; J gene: TRBJ1-5; CDR3 protein: CASGDRGPQHF
V gene: TRBV6-4; J gene: TRBJ2-1; CDR3 protein: CASSEQGGNEQFF
V gene: TRBV2; J gene: TRBJ1-3; CDR3 protein: CASSRLGPGNTIYF
V gene: TRBV5-1; J gene: TRBJ2-7; CDR3 protein: CASSPDTLSSYEQYF
V gene: TRBV2; J gene: TRBJ1-2; CDR3 protein: CASSVPDRGEGGAGYTF
V gene: TRBV19; J gene: TRBJ1-5; CDR3 protein: CASRTGGDQPQHF
V gene: TRBV4-1; J gene: TRBJ2-7; CDR3 protein: CASSHPGLGTYEQYF
V gene: TRBV4-2; J gene: TRBJ1-3; CDR3 protein: CASSQGQGGGNTIYF